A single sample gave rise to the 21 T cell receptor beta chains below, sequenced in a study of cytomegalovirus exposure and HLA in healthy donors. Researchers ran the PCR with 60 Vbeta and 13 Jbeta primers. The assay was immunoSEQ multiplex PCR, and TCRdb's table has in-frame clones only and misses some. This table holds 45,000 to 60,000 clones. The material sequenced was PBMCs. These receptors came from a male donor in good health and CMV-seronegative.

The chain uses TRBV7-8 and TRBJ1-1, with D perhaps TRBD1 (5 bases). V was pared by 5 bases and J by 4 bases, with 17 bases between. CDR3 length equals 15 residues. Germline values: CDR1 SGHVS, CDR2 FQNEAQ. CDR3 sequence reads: CASSQPTVVSTEAFF. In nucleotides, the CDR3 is TGTGCCAGCAGCCAACCGACAGTAGTTTCCACTGAAGCTTTCTTT.

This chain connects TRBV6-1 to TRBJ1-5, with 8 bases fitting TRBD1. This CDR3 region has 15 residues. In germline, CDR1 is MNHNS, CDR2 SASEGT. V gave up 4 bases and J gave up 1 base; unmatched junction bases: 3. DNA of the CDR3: TGTGCCAGCAGTGTGACAGGGGCGAGCAATCAGCCCCAGCATTTT. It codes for CASSVTGASNQPQHF.

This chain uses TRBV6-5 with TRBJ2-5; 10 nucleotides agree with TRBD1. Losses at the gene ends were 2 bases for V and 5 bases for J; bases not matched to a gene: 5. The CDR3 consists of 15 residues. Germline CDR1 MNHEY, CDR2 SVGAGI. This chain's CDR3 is CASSYATGGGETQYF. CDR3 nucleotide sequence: TGTGCCAGCAGTTACGCGACAGGGGGCGGTGAGACCCAGTACTTC.

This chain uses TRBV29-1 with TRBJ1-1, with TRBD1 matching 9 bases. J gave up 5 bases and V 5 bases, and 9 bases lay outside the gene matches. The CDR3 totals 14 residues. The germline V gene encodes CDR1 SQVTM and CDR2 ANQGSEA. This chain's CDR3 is CSVYIRQGGTEAFF. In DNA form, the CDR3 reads TGCAGCGTTTATATCCGACAGGGGGGAACTGAAGCTTTCTTT.

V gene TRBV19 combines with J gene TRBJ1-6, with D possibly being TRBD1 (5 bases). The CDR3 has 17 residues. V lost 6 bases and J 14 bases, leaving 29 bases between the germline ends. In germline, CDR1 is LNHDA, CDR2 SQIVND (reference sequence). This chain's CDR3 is CASSTEGLRVQNRALHF. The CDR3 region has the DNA TGTGCCAGTAGCACGGAGGGACTCCGGGTCCAAAATAGGGCCCTCCACTTT.

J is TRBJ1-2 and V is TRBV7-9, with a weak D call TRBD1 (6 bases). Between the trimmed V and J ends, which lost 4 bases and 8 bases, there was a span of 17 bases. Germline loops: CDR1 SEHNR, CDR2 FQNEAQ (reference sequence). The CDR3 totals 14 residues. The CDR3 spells CASSWGHLGYGYTF. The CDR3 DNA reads TGTGCCAGCAGCTGGGGGCACCTGGGCTACGGCTACACCTTC.

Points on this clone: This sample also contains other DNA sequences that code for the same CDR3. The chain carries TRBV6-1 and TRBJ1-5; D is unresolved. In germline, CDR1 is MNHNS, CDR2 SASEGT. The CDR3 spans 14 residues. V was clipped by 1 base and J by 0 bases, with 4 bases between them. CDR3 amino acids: CASSEGRSNQPQHF. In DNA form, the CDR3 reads TGTGCCAGCAGTGAAGGTCGTAGCAATCAGCCCCAGCATTTT.

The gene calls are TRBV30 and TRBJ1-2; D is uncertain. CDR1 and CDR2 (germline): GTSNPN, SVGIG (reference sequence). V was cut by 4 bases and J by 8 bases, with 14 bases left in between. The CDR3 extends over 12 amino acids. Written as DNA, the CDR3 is TGTGCCTGGAACTGGGAGGGAGGCGGCTACACCTTC. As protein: CAWNWEGGGYTF.

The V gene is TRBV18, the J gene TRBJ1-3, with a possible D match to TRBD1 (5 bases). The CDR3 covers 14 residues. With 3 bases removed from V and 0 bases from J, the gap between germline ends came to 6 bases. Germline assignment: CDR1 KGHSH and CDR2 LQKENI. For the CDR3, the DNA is TGTGCCAGCTCACCGGACAACTCTGGAAACACCATATATTTT. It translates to CASSPDNSGNTIYF.

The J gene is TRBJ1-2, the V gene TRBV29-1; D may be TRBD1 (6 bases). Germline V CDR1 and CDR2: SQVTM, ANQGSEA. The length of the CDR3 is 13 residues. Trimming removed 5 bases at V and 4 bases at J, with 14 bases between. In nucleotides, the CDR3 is TGCAGCGTTATGACAGGAGACATCTATGGCTACACCTTC. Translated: CSVMTGDIYGYTF.

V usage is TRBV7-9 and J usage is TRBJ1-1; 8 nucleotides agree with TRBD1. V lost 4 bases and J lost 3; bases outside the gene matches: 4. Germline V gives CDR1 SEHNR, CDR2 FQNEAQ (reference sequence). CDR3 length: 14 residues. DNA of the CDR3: TGTGCCAGCAGCTCGACAGGGGTGGACACTGAAGCTTTCTTT. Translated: CASSSTGVDTEAFF.

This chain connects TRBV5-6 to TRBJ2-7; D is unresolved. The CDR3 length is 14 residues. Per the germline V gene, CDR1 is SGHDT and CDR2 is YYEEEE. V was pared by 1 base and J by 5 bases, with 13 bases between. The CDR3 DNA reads TGTGCCAGCAGCTTGATCCCTAGTACCCACGAGCAGTACTTC. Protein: CASSLIPSTHEQYF.

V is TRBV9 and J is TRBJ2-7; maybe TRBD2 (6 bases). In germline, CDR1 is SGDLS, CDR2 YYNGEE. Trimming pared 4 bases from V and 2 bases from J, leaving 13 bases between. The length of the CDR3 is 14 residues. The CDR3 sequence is CASSLSGLAYEQYF. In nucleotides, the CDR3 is TGTGCCAGCAGCTTAAGCGGGCTGGCCTACGAGCAGTACTTC.

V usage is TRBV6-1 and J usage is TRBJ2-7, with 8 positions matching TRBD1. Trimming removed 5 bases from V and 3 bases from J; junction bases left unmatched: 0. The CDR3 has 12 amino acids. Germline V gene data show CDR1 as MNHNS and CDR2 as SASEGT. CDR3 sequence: CASSTGGYEQYF. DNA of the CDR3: TGTGCCAGCAGTACAGGGGGCTACGAGCAGTACTTC.

The CDR3 loop reads CASSSRLSDTQYF. Written as DNA, the CDR3 is TGTGCCAGCAGCAGCCGTCTATCAGATACGCAGTATTTT. The chain carries TRBV7-8 and TRBJ2-3; D ambiguous. Germline V gene lookup returns CDR1 SGHVS and CDR2 FQNEAQ. The CDR3 is 13 amino acids. Between the trimmed V and J ends, which lost 5 bases and 4 bases, there was a span of 10 bases.

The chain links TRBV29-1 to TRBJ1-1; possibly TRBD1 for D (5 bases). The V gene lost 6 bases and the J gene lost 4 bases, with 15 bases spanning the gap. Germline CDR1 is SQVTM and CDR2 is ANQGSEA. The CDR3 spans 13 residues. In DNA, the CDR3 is TGCAGCGTAGTAGACAGCTTGGGCACTGAAGCTTTCTTT. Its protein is CSVVDSLGTEAFF.

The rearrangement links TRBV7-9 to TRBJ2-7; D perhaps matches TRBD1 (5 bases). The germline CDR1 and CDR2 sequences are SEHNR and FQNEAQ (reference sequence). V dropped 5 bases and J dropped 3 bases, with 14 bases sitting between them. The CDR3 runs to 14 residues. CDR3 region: CASSLEVRVYEQYF. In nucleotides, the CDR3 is TGTGCCAGCAGCCTAGAGGTCAGGGTCTACGAGCAGTACTTC.

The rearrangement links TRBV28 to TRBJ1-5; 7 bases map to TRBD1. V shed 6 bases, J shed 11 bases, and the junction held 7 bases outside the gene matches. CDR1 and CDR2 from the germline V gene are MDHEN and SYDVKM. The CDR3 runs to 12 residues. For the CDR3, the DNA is TGTGCCAGCAGACCCGACAGGGCTGCCCAGCATTTT. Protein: CASRPDRAAQHF. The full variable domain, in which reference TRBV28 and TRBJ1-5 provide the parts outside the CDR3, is DVKVTQSSRYLVKRTGEKVFLECVQDMDHENMFWYRQDPGLGLRLIYFSYDVKMKEKGDIPEGYSVSREKKERFSLILESASTNQTSMYLCASRPDRAAQHFGDGTRLSIL.

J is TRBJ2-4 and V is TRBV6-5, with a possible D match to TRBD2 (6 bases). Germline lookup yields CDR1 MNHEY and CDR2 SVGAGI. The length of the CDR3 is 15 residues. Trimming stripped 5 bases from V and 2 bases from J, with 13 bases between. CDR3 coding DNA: TGTGCCAGCAGTCAAGGGACTGCCCCCAAAAACATTCAGTACTTC. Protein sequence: CASSQGTAPKNIQYF.

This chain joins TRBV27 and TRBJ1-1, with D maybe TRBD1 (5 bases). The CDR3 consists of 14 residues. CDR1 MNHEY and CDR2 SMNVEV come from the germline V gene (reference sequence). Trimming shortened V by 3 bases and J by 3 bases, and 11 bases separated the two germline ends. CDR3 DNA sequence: TGTGCCAGCAGTTTTTACAGGTCAGACACTGAAGCTTTCTTT. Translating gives CASSFYRSDTEAFF.

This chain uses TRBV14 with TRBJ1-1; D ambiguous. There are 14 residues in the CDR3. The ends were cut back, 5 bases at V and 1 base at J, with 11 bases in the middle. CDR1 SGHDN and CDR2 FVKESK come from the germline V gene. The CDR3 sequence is CASSRIRENTEAFF. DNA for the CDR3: TGTGCCAGCAGCAGAATACGAGAGAACACTGAAGCTTTCTTT.